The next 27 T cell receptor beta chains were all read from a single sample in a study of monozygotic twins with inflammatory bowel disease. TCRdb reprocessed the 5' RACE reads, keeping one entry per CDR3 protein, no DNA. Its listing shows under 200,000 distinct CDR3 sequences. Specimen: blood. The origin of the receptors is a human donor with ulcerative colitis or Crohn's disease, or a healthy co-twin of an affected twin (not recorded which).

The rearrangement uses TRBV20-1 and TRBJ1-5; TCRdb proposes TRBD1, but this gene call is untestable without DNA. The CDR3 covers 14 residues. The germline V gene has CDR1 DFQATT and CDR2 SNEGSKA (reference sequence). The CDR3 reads CSARVYSGDQPQHF.

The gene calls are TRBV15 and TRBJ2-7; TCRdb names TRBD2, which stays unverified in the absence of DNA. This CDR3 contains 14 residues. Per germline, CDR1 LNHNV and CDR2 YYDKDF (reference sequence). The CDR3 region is CATRFEDPGYEQYF.

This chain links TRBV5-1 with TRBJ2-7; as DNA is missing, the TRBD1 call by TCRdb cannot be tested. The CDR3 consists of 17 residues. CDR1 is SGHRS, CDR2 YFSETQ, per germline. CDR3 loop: CASSLAGLRTGSYEQYF.

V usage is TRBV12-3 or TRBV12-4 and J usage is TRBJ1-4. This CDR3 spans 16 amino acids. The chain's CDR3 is CASSLYRGWTNEKLFF.

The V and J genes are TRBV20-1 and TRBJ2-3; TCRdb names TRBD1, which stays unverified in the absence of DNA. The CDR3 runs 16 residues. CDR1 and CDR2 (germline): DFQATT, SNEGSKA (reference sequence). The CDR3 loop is CSASYTGAPSTDTQYF.

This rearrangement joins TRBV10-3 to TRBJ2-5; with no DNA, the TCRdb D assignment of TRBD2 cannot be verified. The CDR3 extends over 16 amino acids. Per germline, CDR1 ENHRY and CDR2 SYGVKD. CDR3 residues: CAIARAGSTEGETQYF.

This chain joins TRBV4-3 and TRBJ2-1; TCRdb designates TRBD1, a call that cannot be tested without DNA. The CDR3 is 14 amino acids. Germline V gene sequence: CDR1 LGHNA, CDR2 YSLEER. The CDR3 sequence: CASSQETVYNEQFF.

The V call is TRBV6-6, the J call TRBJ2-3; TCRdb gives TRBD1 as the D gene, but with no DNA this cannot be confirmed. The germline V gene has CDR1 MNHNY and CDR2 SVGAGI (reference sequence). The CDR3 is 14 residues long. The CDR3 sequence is CASTRETGTDTQYF.

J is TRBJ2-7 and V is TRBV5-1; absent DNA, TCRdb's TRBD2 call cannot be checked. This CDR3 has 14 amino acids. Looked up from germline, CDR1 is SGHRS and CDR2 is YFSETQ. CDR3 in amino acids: CASSPGGDDYEQYF.

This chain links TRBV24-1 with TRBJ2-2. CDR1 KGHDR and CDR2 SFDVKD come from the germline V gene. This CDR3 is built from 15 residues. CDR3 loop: CATSETGRNTGELFF.

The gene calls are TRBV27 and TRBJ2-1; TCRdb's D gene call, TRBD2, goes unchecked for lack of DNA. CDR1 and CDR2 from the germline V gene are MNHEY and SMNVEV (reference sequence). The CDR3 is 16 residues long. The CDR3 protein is CASSLSGRLGGNEQFF.

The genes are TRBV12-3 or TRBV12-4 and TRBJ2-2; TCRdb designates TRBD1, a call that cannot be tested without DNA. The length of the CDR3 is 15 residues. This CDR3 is CASSLGQGATGELFF.

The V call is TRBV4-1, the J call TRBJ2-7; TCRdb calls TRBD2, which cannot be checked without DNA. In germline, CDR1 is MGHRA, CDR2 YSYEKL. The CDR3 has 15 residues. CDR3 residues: CASSQASGTLREQYF.

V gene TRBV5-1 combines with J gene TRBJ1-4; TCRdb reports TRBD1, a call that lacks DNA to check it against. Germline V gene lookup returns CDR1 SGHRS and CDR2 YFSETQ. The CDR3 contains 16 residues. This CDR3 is CASSGKTGLTNEKLFF.

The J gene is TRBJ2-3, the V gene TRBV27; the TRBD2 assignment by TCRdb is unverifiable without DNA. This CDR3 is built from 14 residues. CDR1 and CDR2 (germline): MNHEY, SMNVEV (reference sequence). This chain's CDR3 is CASSWVAGTDTQYF.

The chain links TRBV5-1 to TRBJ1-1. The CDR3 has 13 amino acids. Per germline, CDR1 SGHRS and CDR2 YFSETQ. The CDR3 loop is CASSLDGDTEAFF. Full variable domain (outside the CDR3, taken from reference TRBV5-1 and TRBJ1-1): KAGVTQTPRYLIKTRGQQVTLSCSPISGHRSVSWYQQTPGQGLQFLFEYFSETQRNKGNFPGRFSGRQFSNSRSEMNVSTLELGDSALYLCASSLDGDTEAFFGQGTRLTVV.

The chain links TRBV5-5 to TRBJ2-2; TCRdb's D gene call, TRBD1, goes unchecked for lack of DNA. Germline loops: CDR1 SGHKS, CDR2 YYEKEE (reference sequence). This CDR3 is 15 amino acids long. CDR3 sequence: CASSPPWRGDGELFF.

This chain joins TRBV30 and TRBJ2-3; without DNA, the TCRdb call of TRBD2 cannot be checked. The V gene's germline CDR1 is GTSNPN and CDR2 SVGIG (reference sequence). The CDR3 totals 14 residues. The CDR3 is CAQTSGSRPDTQYF.

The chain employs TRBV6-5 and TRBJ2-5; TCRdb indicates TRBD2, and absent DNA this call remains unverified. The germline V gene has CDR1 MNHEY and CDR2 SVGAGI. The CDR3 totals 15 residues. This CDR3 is CASSTIGLDLETQYF.

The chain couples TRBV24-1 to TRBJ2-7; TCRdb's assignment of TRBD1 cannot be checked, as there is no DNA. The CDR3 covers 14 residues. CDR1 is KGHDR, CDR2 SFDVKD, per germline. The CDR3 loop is CATSDYRQGGKQYF.

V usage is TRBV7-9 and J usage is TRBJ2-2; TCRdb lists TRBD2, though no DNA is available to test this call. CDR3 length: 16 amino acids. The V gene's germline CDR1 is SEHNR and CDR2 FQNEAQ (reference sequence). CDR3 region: CASSLASGSVTGELFF.

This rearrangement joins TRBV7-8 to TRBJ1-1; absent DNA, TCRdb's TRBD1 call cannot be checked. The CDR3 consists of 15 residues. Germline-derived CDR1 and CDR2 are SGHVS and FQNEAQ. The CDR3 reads CASSHLRQGPTEAFF. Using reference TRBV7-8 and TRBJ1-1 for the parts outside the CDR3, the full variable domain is GAGVSQSPRYKVAKRGQDVALRCDPISGHVSLFWYQQALGQGPEFLTYFQNEAQLDKSGLPSDRFFAERPEGSVSTLKIQRTQQEDSAVYLCASSHLRQGPTEAFFGQGTRLTVV.

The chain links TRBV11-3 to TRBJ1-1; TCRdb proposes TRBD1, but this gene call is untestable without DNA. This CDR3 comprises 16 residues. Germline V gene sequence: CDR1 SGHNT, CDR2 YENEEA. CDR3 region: CASSPTWTGLNTEAFF. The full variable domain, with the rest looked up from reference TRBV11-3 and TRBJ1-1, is EAGVVQSPRYKIIEKKQPVAFWCNPISGHNTLYWYLQNLGQGPELLIRYENEEAVDDSQLPKDRFSAERLKGVDSTLKIQPAELGDSAVYLCASSPTWTGLNTEAFFGQGTRLTVV.

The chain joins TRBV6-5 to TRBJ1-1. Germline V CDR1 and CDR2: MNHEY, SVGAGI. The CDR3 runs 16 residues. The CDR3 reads CASSIGQGLMNTEAFF.

The CDR3 here is CATSSAGRTYEQYF. The genes are TRBV24-1 and TRBJ2-7. Germline CDR1 is KGHDR and CDR2 is SFDVKD. The CDR3 spans 14 residues.

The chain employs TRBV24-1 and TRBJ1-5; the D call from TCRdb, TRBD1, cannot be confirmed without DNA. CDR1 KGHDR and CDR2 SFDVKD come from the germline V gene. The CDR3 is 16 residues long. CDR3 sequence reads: CATSDPQGAVGQPQHF.

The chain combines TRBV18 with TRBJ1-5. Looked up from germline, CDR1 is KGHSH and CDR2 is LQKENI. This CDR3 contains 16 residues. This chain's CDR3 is CASSPQTDFSNQPQHF.